Each of the 21 T cell receptor beta chains below was sequenced from the same sample in a study of naive and memory T cell subsets. Two oligonucleotides, mixed equimolar, formed the beta constant-region primer covering TRBC1 and TRBC2. TCRdb itself ran the UMI-ligation and nested PCR reads through MiXCR, one entry per CDR3 protein. The sample lists 37,000 or so distinct CDR3 sequences; about 14% were seen once. The sequencing sample was made of effector memory CD4+ T cells from blood. Documented subset: effector memory, CD45RA- CD27-. Receptors were obtained from a human donor in good health.

Only a few counts were recorded for this clonotype. This sequence joins TRBV28 and TRBJ2-2; D remains unclear. The CDR3 has 13 amino acids. From germline, CDR1 is MDHEN and CDR2 SYDVKM. Trimming took off 6 bases at V and 8 bases at J, with 13 bases between the two ends. CDR3 in amino acids: CASSTTSRGELFF. CDR3 bases: TGTGCCAGCAGCACCACCAGTCGAGGGGAGCTGTTTTTT.

The table lists this clonotype with a few counts. The V call is TRBV27, the J call TRBJ2-1; 13 bases map to TRBD2. This CDR3 has 16 amino acids. CDR1 is MNHEY, CDR2 SMNVEV, per germline (reference sequence). J was trimmed by 8 bases and V by 5 bases; bases with no gene match: 9. The CDR3 sequence is CASSISGTSGMHEQFF. The CDR3 coding sequence is TGTGCCAGCAGTATCTCCGGGACTAGCGGGATGCATGAGCAGTTCTTC.

The chain couples TRBV13 to TRBJ2-2, with D possibly called TRBD1 or TRBD2 (6 bases each). The CDR3 covers 16 residues. V lost 2 bases and J lost 7, with 17 bases in between. In germline, CDR1 is PRHDT, CDR2 FYEKMQ (reference sequence). The chain's CDR3 is CASSLRAPGANGELFF. The CDR3, as DNA: TGTGCCAGCAGCTTAAGGGCCCCGGGGGCGAACGGGGAGCTGTTTTTT.

The chain combines TRBV28 with TRBJ2-1; no firm D call. The CDR3 loop spans 12 amino acids. Germline CDR1 MDHEN, CDR2 SYDVKM. Trimming removed 2 bases from V and 8 bases from J, with 7 bases in between. CDR3 bases: TGTGCCAGCAGTTTAATAGAGGATGAGCAGTTCTTC. This gives the protein CASSLIEDEQFF.

The chain combines TRBV4-1 with TRBJ1-2, with D perhaps TRBD1 (6 bases). This CDR3 has 16 amino acids. Germline V gene sequence: CDR1 MGHRA, CDR2 YSYEKL. The ends were cut back, 4 bases at V and 2 bases at J, with 17 bases in the middle. CDR3 protein: CASSRLTGIPNYGYTF. CDR3 coding DNA: TGCGCCAGCAGCCGCCTTACAGGGATCCCAAACTATGGCTACACCTTC.

Only a few counts were recorded for this clonotype. This chain's CDR3 is CASRFGGGETQYF. The CDR3 region has the DNA TGCGCCAGCAGGTTCGGGGGCGGGGAGACCCAGTACTTC. The chain carries TRBV10-2 and TRBJ2-5, with D possibly being TRBD1 or TRBD2 (6 bases each). The germline V gene has CDR1 WSHSY and CDR2 SAAADI. The V end lost 6 bases, the J end lost 5 bases, and 13 bases lay between the germline ends. The length of the CDR3 is 13 residues.

Many counts were recorded for this clonotype. The V gene is TRBV5-6, the J gene TRBJ2-6; TRBD1 agrees at 9 bases. V lost 4 bases and J lost 4; bases outside the gene matches: 15. Germline V gene sequence: CDR1 SGHDT, CDR2 YYEEEE. CDR3 length: 19 amino acids. This CDR3 reads CASSPTGLRDRAGANVLTF. The CDR3 nucleotides are TGTGCCAGCAGCCCGACGGGGCTCCGGGACAGGGCCGGGGCCAACGTCCTGACTTTC.

This clonotype was picked up many times. This chain connects TRBV20-1 to TRBJ2-7, with 10 positions matching TRBD2. Losses at the gene ends were 1 base for V and 2 bases for J; bases not matched to a gene: 17. CDR3 size: 19 residues. Looked up from germline, CDR1 is DFQATT and CDR2 is SNEGSKA (reference sequence). CDR3 residues: CSARGERWVGAGGTYEQYF. The DNA for the CDR3 is TGCAGTGCTAGAGGGGAGAGGTGGGTTGGAGCGGGAGGGACCTACGAGCAGTACTTC.

In this sample, this clonotype turned up a few times. The rearrangement uses TRBV27 and TRBJ1-1, with D tentatively TRBD1 (5 bases). The V gene lost 5 bases and the J gene lost 4 bases, with 14 bases spanning the gap. Germline CDR1 MNHEY, CDR2 SMNVEV (reference sequence). This CDR3 region has 14 residues. CDR3 nucleotide sequence: TGTGCCAGCAGTCTAAAGACAGTCTTCACTGAAGCTTTCTTT. Translation: CASSLKTVFTEAFF.

In this sample, this clonotype turned up a few times. The CDR3 region is CASSLWGQPQHF. CDR3 DNA sequence: TGTGCCAGCAGTTTATGGGGACAGCCCCAGCATTTT. The chain employs TRBV28 and TRBJ1-5; D uncertain. V was cut by 0 bases and J by 7 bases, with 4 bases left in between. This CDR3 has 12 residues. CDR1 is MDHEN, CDR2 SYDVKM, per germline.

The CDR3 bases are TGTGCCAGCAGCTGGACTAGCGGGATAAGCACAGATACGCAGTATTTT. It encodes CASSWTSGISTDTQYF. V and J are TRBV5-6 and TRBJ2-3, with 12 bases fitting TRBD2. V was clipped by 3 bases and J by 0 bases; unmatched bases: 2. The CDR3 runs 16 residues. Per germline, CDR1 SGHDT and CDR2 YYEEEE.

This clonotype was observed at least ten times. The chain has TRBV4-1 and TRBJ2-7; D possibly matches TRBD1 or TRBD2 (8 bases each). Germline CDR1 MGHRA, CDR2 YSYEKL. V was clipped by 4 bases and J by 2 bases, with 18 bases between them. The CDR3 spans 16 residues. This chain's CDR3 is CASSPGTGGRTYEQYF. In DNA form, the CDR3 reads TGCGCCAGCAGCCCAGGGACAGGCGGGAGGACCTACGAGCAGTACTTC.

This clonotype was counted many times. CDR3 in DNA: TGTGCCAGCAGCTTAGCGGTAACTAGCGGGAGCTACAATGAGCAGTTCTTC. Translating gives CASSLAVTSGSYNEQFF. This sequence joins TRBV7-2 and TRBJ2-1; TRBD2 matches 11 bases. Unmatched junction bases numbered 4, after V lost 0 bases and J lost 3 bases. Germline CDR1 SGHTA, CDR2 FQGNSA. CDR3 length: 17 residues.

This clonotype appeared many times. This chain uses TRBV30 with TRBJ1-1; TRBD1 aligns across 7 bases. Germline-derived CDR1 and CDR2 are GTSNPN and SVGIG (reference sequence). CDR3 size: 10 residues. V lost 7 bases and J lost 6; bases outside the gene matches: 2. Here the CDR3 DNA reads TGTGCCTACCAGGGGGCTGAAGCTTTCTTT. Translated: CAYQGAEAFF.

The rearrangement links TRBV20-1 to TRBJ1-1; 8 nucleotides agree with TRBD1. This CDR3 has 13 residues. CDR1 is DFQATT and CDR2 is SNEGSKA in the germline V gene (reference sequence). The V segment lost 6 bases and the J segment 8 bases; nucleotides outside the gene matches: 11. The CDR3 DNA is TGCAGTGCCACCAAAGACCGGGACAGGGAAGCTTTCTTT. It codes for CSATKDRDREAFF.

This clonotype is medium-sized within its sample. The chain is built from TRBV2 and TRBJ2-3; D gene ambiguous. This CDR3 comprises 13 residues. The V gene lost 8 bases and the J gene lost 2 bases, with 11 bases spanning the gap. Per the germline V gene, CDR1 is SNHLY and CDR2 is FYNNEI. CDR3 coding DNA: TGTGCCAGCCAACCGCCCTTCACAGATACGCAGTATTTT. It is translated as CASQPPFTDTQYF.

V usage is TRBV7-8 and J usage is TRBJ2-6; 8 bases match TRBD1. The length of the CDR3 is 18 residues. The trim removed 1 base at V and 1 base at J, leaving 6 bases unmatched. Germline-derived CDR1 and CDR2 are SGHVS and FQNEAQ. The CDR3 coding sequence is TGTGCCAGCAGCTTAGTCGGCAGGGGGCGTTCTGGGGCCAACGTCCTGACTTTC. Its translation is CASSLVGRGRSGANVLTF. The whole variable domain, remainder taken from reference TRBV7-8 and TRBJ2-6, is GAGVSQSPRYKVAKRGQDVALRCDPISGHVSLFWYQQALGQGPEFLTYFQNEAQLDKSGLPSDRFFAERPEGSVSTLKIQRTQQEDSAVYLCASSLVGRGRSGANVLTFGAGSRLTVL.

This clonotype was counted at least ten times. V and J are TRBV7-8 and TRBJ2-3, with D tentatively TRBD2 (5 bases). This CDR3 contains 15 residues. Germline V gene lookup returns CDR1 SGHVS and CDR2 FQNEAQ. The ends were cut back, 5 bases at V and 0 bases at J, with 12 bases in the middle. The CDR3: CASSTNDYSTDTQYF. The DNA for the CDR3 is TGTGCCAGCAGCACGAACGACTATAGCACAGATACGCAGTATTTT.

This clonotype has ten or more counts. This rearrangement joins TRBV29-1 to TRBJ2-7; 9 bases match TRBD1. The V gene's germline CDR1 is SQVTM and CDR2 ANQGSEA. The CDR3 is 15 amino acids. Trimming removed 4 bases from V and 6 bases from J; junction bases left unmatched: 13. The CDR3: CSVVETTGGRREQYF. DNA for the CDR3: TGCAGCGTTGTGGAGACGACAGGGGGTCGGCGCGAGCAGTACTTC.

V gene TRBV7-2 combines with J gene TRBJ1-5, with unresolved D. CDR1 and CDR2 from the germline V gene are SGHTA and FQGNSA. The CDR3 extends over 14 amino acids. V lost 3 bases to trimming and J lost 7 bases, with 13 bases between them. In DNA form, the CDR3 reads TGTGCCAGCAGCTTGGGCGGGGTATGGCAGCCCCAGCATTTT. Its protein product is CASSLGGVWQPQHF.

This clonotype has at least ten counts. CDR3 sequence: CASSLTGGTEAFF. The CDR3, as DNA: TGTGCCAGCAGCTTAACAGGGGGCACTGAAGCTTTCTTT. V gene TRBV7-3 combines with J gene TRBJ1-1; D is perhaps TRBD1 (6 bases). CDR3 length: 13 residues. Germline CDR1 SGHTA, CDR2 FQGTGA. V lost 0 bases and J 4 bases, leaving 6 bases between the germline ends.